One and the same sample provided the 14 T cell receptor beta chains below, sequenced in a study of cytomegalovirus exposure and HLA in healthy donors. Researchers ran the PCR with 60 Vbeta and 13 Jbeta primers. Profiling relied on immunoSEQ multiplex PCR, and the TCRdb table lists in-frame clones only, not all of them. The table has 99,000 or so clones, around 76% seen once; the top ten hold approximately 8.2%. Material for sequencing was PBMCs. These receptors originate from a middle-aged man in good health and CMV-seropositive.

This sequence joins TRBV11-3 and TRBJ2-1; 10 nucleotides match TRBD2. J was trimmed by 4 bases and V by 1 base; bases with no gene match: 7. Germline V gives CDR1 SGHNT, CDR2 YENEEA. This CDR3 has 17 residues. The CDR3 is CASSLVASGRQYNEQFF. Here the CDR3 DNA reads TGTGCCAGCAGCTTAGTGGCTAGCGGGAGACAGTACAATGAGCAGTTCTTC.

CDR3 nucleotides: TGTGCCAGCAGTTACGGACAGGGTACAGATACGCAGTATTTT. Protein product: CASSYGQGTDTQYF. The J gene is TRBJ2-3, the V gene TRBV6-6, with 8 positions matching TRBD1. The J segment lost 3 bases and the V segment lost 2 bases, leaving 1 base of the junction unmatched. Per germline, CDR1 MNHNY and CDR2 SVGAGI (reference sequence). This CDR3 contains 14 residues.

This clone was detected only a few times. The chain couples TRBV14 to TRBJ2-1, with D possibly matching TRBD1 (7 bases). The germline V gene encodes CDR1 SGHDN and CDR2 FVKESK. This CDR3 contains 14 residues. V was pared by 2 bases and J by 7 bases, with 12 bases between. As DNA, the CDR3 is TGTGCCAGCAGCCAAATACAGGGGAGGAATGAGCAGTTCTTC. It is translated as CASSQIQGRNEQFF.

This chain links TRBV15 with TRBJ2-4; 7 bases match TRBD1. Trimming at V came to 3 bases and at J to 7 bases, leaving 9 bases not matched to a gene. Germline V CDR1 and CDR2: LNHNV, YYDKDF (reference sequence). The length of the CDR3 is 15 residues. CDR3 region: CATSREDRAWNIQYF. CDR3 coding DNA: TGTGCCACCAGCAGGGAAGACAGGGCGTGGAACATTCAGTACTTC.

The chain recombines TRBV7-8 with TRBJ2-7, with D maybe TRBD2 (6 bases). V lost 0 bases and J lost 0, with 9 bases in between. This CDR3 is 15 amino acids long. CDR1 and CDR2 (germline): SGHVS, FQNEAQ. The CDR3 DNA reads TGTGCCAGCAGCTTAGCGTCCGGGAGCTCCTACGAGCAGTACTTC. Encoded protein: CASSLASGSSYEQYF.

V gene TRBV11-2 combines with J gene TRBJ2-1; 11 nucleotides agree with TRBD2. CDR1 and CDR2 from the germline V gene are SGHAT and FQNNGV. CDR3 length: 14 residues. Trimming took 2 bases from V and 8 from J; bases not matched to a gene: 2. This CDR3 is CASSLTSGRDEQFF. The CDR3, as DNA: TGTGCCAGCAGCTTAACTAGCGGGAGAGATGAGCAGTTCTTC. Full variable domain (missing parts from reference TRBV11-2 and TRBJ2-1): EAGVAQSPRYKIIEKRQSVAFWCNPISGHATLYWYQQILGQGPKLLIQFQNNGVVDDSQLPKDRFSAERLKGVDSTLKIQPAKLEDSAVYLCASSLTSGRDEQFFGPGTRLTVL.

The rearrangement joins TRBV19 to TRBJ2-1, with D unresolved. V dropped 10 bases and J dropped 4 bases, with 5 bases sitting between them. The CDR3 contains 10 residues. Germline CDR1 LNHDA, CDR2 SQIVND (reference sequence). The CDR3 loop reads CATGYNEQFF. The CDR3 bases are TGTGCCACAGGTTACAATGAGCAGTTCTTC. Together with reference TRBV19 and TRBJ2-1, the CDR3 gives the full variable domain: DGGITQSPKYLFRKEGQNVTLSCEQNLNHDAMYWYRQDPGQGLRLIYYSQIVNDFQKGDIAEGYSVSREKKESFPLTVTSAQKNPTAFYLCATGYNEQFFGPGTRLTVL.

The chain combines TRBV19 with TRBJ1-5, with TRBD1 matching over 9 bases. There are 15 residues in the CDR3. The V and J ends lost 8 bases and 0 bases, in that order; junction bases with no gene match: 5. Germline values: CDR1 LNHDA, CDR2 SQIVND (reference sequence). The CDR3 DNA follows: TGTGCCAGTGCTCCGGGACAGGGTAGCAATCAGCCCCAGCATTTT. Translating gives CASAPGQGSNQPQHF.

The rearrangement links TRBV5-1 to TRBJ1-2; a possible D gene is TRBD1 (5 bases). V was clipped by 2 bases and J by 4 bases, with 9 bases between them. Germline V lookup: CDR1 SGHRS, CDR2 YFSETQ. This CDR3 contains 13 residues. CDR3 region: CASSFDSSYGYTF. In nucleotides, the CDR3 is TGCGCCAGCAGCTTTGACAGCAGCTATGGCTACACCTTC.

This clone was recorded a few times. The chain employs TRBV9 and TRBJ1-2; D possibly corresponds to TRBD1 (6 bases). The CDR3 totals 15 residues. CDR1 is SGDLS and CDR2 is YYNGEE in the germline V gene. Trimming took 0 bases from V and 4 from J, leaving 13 bases between them. The CDR3 protein is CASSVEGDPGYGYTF. The CDR3 DNA reads TGTGCCAGCAGCGTAGAGGGGGACCCCGGCTATGGCTACACCTTC.

In its sample, this clone was seen once. This chain connects TRBV5-4 to TRBJ1-4; possible D gene TRBD1, 6 bases. The CDR3 has 15 residues. Germline V lookup: CDR1 SGHNT, CDR2 YYREEE (reference sequence). The V and J ends lost 4 bases and 5 bases respectively, with 15 bases between them. The CDR3 here is CASSPDSRENEKLFF. The CDR3 nucleotides are TGTGCCAGCAGCCCGGACAGCAGGGAGAATGAAAAACTGTTTTTT.

This clone was seen only once. The junction does not match germline at one end; this may be a read error. The rearrangement uses TRBV7-9 and TRBJ2-7, with D unresolved. Germline-derived CDR1 and CDR2 are SEHNR and FQNEAQ (reference sequence). The CDR3 is made up of 12 amino acids. CDR3 loop: CSSSSTAYEQYF. Here the CDR3 DNA reads TGTTCCAGCAGCTCTACAGCCTACGAGCAGTACTTC.

This clone occurred a few times. This chain uses TRBV11-1 with TRBJ2-1, with D perhaps TRBD1 (5 bases). The V and J ends lost 5 bases and 8 bases respectively, with 13 bases between them. Germline V gives CDR1 SGHAT, CDR2 FQDESV (reference sequence). This CDR3 spans 13 amino acids. The CDR3 is CASSPWGRDEQFF. For the CDR3, the DNA is TGTGCCAGCAGCCCTTGGGGCAGGGATGAGCAGTTCTTC.

This clone was observed a single time. The junction does not match germline at one end; this may be a read error. The chain combines TRBV5-1 with TRBJ1-1, with TRBD1 as a possible D gene (6 bases). Germline V gene lookup returns CDR1 SGHRS and CDR2 YFSETQ. CDR3 length: 18 residues. In DNA, the CDR3 is TGCGCCAGGAGCTTGGCGGGTACGGGACACAGCATGAACACTGAAGCTTTCTTT. This encodes CARSLAGTGHSMNTEAFF.